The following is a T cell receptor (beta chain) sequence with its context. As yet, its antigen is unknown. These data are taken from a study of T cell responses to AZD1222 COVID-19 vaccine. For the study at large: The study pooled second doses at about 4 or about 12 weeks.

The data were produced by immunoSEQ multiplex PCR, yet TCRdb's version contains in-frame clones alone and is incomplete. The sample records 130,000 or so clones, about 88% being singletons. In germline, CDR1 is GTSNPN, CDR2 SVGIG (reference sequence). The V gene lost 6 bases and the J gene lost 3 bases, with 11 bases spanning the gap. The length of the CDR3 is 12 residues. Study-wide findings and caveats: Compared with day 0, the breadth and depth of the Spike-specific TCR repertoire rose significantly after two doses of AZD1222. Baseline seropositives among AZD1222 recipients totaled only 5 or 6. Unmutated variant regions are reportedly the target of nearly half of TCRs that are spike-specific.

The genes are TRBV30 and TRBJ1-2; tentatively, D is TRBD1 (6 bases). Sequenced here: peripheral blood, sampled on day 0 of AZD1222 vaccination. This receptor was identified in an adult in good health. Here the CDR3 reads CACRQDDYGYTF. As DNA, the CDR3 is TGTGCCTGTAGACAGGACGACTATGGCTACACCTTC.